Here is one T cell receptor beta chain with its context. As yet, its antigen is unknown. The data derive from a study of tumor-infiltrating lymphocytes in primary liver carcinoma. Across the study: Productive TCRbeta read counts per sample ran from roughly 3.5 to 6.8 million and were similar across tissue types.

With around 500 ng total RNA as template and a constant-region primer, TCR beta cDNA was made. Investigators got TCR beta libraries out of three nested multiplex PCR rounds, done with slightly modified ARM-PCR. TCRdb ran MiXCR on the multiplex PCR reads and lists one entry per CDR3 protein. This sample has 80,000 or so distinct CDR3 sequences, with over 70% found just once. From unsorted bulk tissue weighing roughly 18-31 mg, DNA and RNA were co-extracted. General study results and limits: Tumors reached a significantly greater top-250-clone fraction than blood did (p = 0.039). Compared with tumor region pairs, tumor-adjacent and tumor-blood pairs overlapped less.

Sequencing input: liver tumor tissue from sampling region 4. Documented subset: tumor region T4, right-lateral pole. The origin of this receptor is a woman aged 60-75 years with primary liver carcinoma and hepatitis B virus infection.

The CDR3 spells CASSLVVSSYGYTF. The CDR3 nucleotides are TGCGCCAGCAGCTTGGTAGTGTCATCCTATGGCTACACCTTC. The chain recombines TRBV5-1 with TRBJ1-2, with unresolved D. The germline V and J ends were trimmed by 0 bases and 4 bases, with 10 bases remaining between them. Germline V lookup: CDR1 SGHRS, CDR2 YFSETQ. The CDR3 is 14 residues long. The variable domain in full, completed from reference TRBV5-1 and TRBJ1-2, reads KAGVTQTPRYLIKTRGQQVTLSCSPISGHRSVSWYQQTPGQGLQFLFEYFSETQRNKGNFPGRFSGRQFSNSRSEMNVSTLELGDSALYLCASSLVVSSYGYTFGSGTRLTVV.